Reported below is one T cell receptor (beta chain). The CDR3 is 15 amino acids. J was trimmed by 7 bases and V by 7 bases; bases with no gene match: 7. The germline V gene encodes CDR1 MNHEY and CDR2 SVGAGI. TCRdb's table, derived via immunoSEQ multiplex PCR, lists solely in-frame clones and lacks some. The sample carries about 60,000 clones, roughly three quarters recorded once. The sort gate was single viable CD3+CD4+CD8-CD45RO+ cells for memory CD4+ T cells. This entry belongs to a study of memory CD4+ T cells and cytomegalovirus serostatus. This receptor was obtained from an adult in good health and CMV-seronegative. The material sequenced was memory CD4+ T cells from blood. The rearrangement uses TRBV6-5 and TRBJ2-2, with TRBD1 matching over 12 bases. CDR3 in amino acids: CASNPGTGGFGELFF. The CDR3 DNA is TGTGCCAGCAACCCCGGGACAGGGGGCTTCGGGGAGCTGTTTTTT.